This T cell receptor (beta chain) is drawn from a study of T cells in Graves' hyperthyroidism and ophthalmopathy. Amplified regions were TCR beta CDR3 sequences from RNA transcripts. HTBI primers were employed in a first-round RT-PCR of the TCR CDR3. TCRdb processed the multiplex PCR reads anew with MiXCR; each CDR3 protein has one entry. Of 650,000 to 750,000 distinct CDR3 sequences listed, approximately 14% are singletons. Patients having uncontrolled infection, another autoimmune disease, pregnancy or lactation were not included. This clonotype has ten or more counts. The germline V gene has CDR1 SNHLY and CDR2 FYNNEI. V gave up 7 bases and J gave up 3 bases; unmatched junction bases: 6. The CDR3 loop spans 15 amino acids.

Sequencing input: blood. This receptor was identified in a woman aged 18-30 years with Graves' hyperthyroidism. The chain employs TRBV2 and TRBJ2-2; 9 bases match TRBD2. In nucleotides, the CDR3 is TGTGCCAGCACCGCTAGCGGGGACGACACCGGGGAGCTGTTTTTT. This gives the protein CASTASGDDTGELFF.